The 14 T cell receptor beta chains below come from one sample, sequenced in a study of identical twins. TCRdb itself ran the 5' RACE reads through MiXCR, one entry per CDR3 protein. This table has about 1.7 million distinct CDR3 sequences, more than 30% appearing once. Sequenced: cord blood. The receptors shown here come from a newborn girl in good health.

This clonotype came up a few times. The genes are TRBV4-1 and TRBJ2-3; 7 bases line up with TRBD1. Trimming at V came to 1 base and at J to 5 bases, leaving 3 bases not matched to a gene. The V gene's germline CDR1 is MGHRA and CDR2 YSYEKL. The CDR3 contains 14 residues. The CDR3 loop is CASSQGTGRDTQYF. The CDR3 DNA sequence: TGCGCCAGCAGCCAAGGGACAGGCAGAGATACGCAGTATTTT.

This clonotype was observed a handful of times. The chain joins TRBV5-1 to TRBJ2-1; TRBD2 aligns across 14 bases. The CDR3 length is 18 residues. J lost 6 bases, V lost 0 bases, and 8 bases had no gene match. The germline V gene encodes CDR1 SGHRS and CDR2 YFSETQ. Written as DNA, the CDR3 is TGCGCCAGCAGCTTGGTACCGGGACTAGCGGGAGAAGTCAATGAGCAGTTCTTC. Translation: CASSLVPGLAGEVNEQFF.

This clonotype was found many times. This chain connects TRBV12-3 or TRBV12-4 to TRBJ1-2; D is uncertain. There are 14 residues in the CDR3. V was cut by 1 base and J by 6 bases, with 12 bases left in between. This CDR3 is CASSLEPGGHGYTF. CDR3 DNA sequence: TGTGCCAGCAGTTTAGAGCCCGGTGGCCATGGCTACACCTTC.

The V gene is TRBV18, the J gene TRBJ1-5, with 9 bases lining up with TRBD1. The CDR3 has 14 residues. Germline V gene sequence: CDR1 KGHSH, CDR2 LQKENI. V lost 8 bases and J lost 4; bases outside the gene matches: 6. CDR3: CASTKGQGNQPQHF. As DNA, the CDR3 is TGTGCCAGCACAAAGGGACAGGGAAATCAGCCCCAGCATTTT. Variable domain in full (rest from reference TRBV18 and TRBJ1-5): NAGVMQNPRHLVRRRGQEARLRCSPMKGHSHVYWYRQLPEEGLKFMVYLQKENIIDESGMPKERFSAEFPKEGPSILRIQQVVRGDSAAYFCASTKGQGNQPQHFGDGTRLSIL.

The genes are TRBV5-1 and TRBJ1-3; D unresolved. The ends were cut back, 2 bases at V and 4 bases at J, with 13 bases in the middle. From germline, CDR1 is SGHRS and CDR2 YFSETQ. The CDR3 loop spans 15 amino acids. The CDR3 DNA is TGCGCCAGCAGCTTCTCGTCAGGATCAGGAAACACCATATATTTT. This codes for CASSFSSGSGNTIYF.

Only a few counts were recorded for this clonotype. V is TRBV29-1 and J is TRBJ1-2; possible D gene TRBD1, 6 bases. This CDR3 contains 15 residues. Germline loops: CDR1 SQVTM, CDR2 ANQGSEA. Trimming pared 4 bases from V and 8 bases from J, leaving 23 bases between. The CDR3 protein is CSVARGQPSIGGYTF. In DNA, the CDR3 is TGCAGCGTTGCACGGGGACAACCTTCCATAGGGGGCTACACCTTC.

The chain combines TRBV6-1 with TRBJ2-1; TRBD2 aligns across 7 bases. This CDR3 contains 17 residues. The germline V gene has CDR1 MNHNS and CDR2 SASEGT. V gave up 1 base and J gave up 0 bases; unmatched junction bases: 6. The CDR3 coding sequence is TGTGCCAGCAGTGAAGTCCCTAGCGGAAGCTCCTACAATGAGCAGTTCTTC. Residues: CASSEVPSGSSYNEQFF.

The genes are TRBV20-1 and TRBJ2-1; TRBD2 aligns across 9 bases. Unmatched junction bases numbered 4, after V lost 2 bases and J lost 2 bases. This CDR3 contains 15 residues. The V gene's germline CDR1 is DFQATT and CDR2 SNEGSKA (reference sequence). As DNA, the CDR3 is TGCAGTGCTAGACCAGCGGGAGGACCCTACAATGAGCAGTTCTTC. Protein sequence: CSARPAGGPYNEQFF.

This clonotype came up once. The V call is TRBV4-2, the J call TRBJ1-6; unclear D gene. Per germline, CDR1 LGHNA and CDR2 YNFKEQ. The V gene lost 0 bases and the J gene lost 11 bases, with 8 bases spanning the gap. The CDR3 is 13 residues long. CDR3 nucleotide sequence: TGTGCCAGCAGCCAAGAAGTTGGTCCACCCCTCCACTTT. Translating gives CASSQEVGPPLHF.

This clonotype was recorded a few times. The chain joins TRBV19 to TRBJ1-2, with D hard to call. Trimming shortened V by 2 bases and J by 5 bases, and 15 bases separated the two germline ends. This CDR3 has 15 residues. Germline loops: CDR1 LNHDA, CDR2 SQIVND (reference sequence). The CDR3 nucleotides are TGTGCCAGTAGTATACCCCTCGGCGAAGGGTATGGCTACACCTTC. Its translation: CASSIPLGEGYGYTF.

In this sample, this clonotype turned up a few times. V usage is TRBV20-1 and J usage is TRBJ2-7; 7 bases line up with TRBD1. Germline V gene lookup returns CDR1 DFQATT and CDR2 SNEGSKA (reference sequence). The CDR3 runs to 14 residues. The J segment lost 0 bases and the V segment lost 6 bases, leaving 8 bases of the junction unmatched. Here the CDR3 DNA reads TGCAGTGCGCTTCACGCAGGGGGCTCCTACGAGCAGTACTTC. Protein product: CSALHAGGSYEQYF.

V usage is TRBV12-3 or TRBV12-4 and J usage is TRBJ2-5; 14 bases line up with TRBD2. V was pared by 7 bases and J by 14 bases, with 15 bases of the junction left unmatched. The CDR3 consists of 15 residues. CDR3 nucleotide sequence: TGTGCCAGCACTCCGGGACTAGCGGGAGTAGATGAGCAATACTTC. Translating gives CASTPGLAGVDEQYF.

This clonotype turned up a few times. The rearrangement links TRBV7-2 to TRBJ2-3; D ambiguous. The CDR3 spans 14 residues. Trimming removed 1 base at V and 0 bases at J, with 5 bases between. The germline V gene has CDR1 SGHTA and CDR2 FQGNSA. CDR3 DNA sequence: TGTGCCAGCAGCTTAGTATTTAGCACAGATACGCAGTATTTT. Residues: CASSLVFSTDTQYF.

In its sample, this clonotype was seen a few times. This chain joins TRBV3-1 and TRBJ2-1; D remains unclear. Trimming removed 1 base from V and 4 bases from J, with 11 bases in between. The CDR3 contains 15 residues. Germline V gives CDR1 LGHDT, CDR2 YNNKEL (reference sequence). CDR3 bases: TGTGCCAGCAGCCAAGGTCGGCTCGGGTACAATGAGCAGTTCTTC. Translation: CASSQGRLGYNEQFF.